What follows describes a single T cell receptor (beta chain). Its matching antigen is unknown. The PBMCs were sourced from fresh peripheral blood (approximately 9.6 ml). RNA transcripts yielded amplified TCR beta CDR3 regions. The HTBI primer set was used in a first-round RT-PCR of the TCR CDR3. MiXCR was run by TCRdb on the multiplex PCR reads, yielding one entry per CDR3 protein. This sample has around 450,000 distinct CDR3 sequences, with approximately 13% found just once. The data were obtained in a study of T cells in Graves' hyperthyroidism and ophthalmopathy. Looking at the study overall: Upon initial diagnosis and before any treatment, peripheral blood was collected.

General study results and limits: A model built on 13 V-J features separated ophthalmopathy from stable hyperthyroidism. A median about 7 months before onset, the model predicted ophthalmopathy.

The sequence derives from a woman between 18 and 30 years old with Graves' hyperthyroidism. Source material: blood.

The CDR3 nucleotides are TGCGCCAGCAGCTTGGGAGGACTCACCTACGAGCAGTACTTC. Its protein product is CASSLGGLTYEQYF. This chain joins TRBV5-1 and TRBJ2-7; D possibly corresponds to TRBD2 (5 bases). CDR3 size: 14 residues. The germline gives CDR1 SGHRS, CDR2 YFSETQ. V lost 0 bases and J 2 bases, leaving 9 bases between the germline ends.